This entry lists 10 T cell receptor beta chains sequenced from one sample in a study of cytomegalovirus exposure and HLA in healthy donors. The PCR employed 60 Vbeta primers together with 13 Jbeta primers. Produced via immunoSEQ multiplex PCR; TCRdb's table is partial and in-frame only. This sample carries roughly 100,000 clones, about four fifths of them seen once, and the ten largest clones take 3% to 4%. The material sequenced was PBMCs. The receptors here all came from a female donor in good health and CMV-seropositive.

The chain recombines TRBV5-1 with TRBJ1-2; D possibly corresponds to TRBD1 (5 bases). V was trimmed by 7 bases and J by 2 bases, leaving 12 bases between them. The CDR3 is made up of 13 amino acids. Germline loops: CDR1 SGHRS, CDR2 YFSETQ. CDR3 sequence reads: CASRAGVNYGYTF. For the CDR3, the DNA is TGCGCCAGCCGAGCGGGGGTAAACTATGGCTACACCTTC.

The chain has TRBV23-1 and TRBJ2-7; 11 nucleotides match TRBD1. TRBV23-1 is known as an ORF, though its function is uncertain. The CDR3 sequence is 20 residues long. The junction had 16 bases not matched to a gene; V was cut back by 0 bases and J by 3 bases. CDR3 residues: CASSQSVDRGHCGPRYEQYF. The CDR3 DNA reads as TGCGCCAGCAGTCAATCGGTGGACAGGGGGCATTGTGGCCCTCGCTACGAGCAGTACTTC.

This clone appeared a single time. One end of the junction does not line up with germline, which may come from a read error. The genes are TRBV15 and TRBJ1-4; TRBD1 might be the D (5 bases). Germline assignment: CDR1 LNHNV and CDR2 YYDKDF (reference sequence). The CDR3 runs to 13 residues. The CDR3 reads CATSWQGNVKLFF. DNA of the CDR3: TGTGCCACCAGCTGGCAGGGAAATGTAAAACTGTTTTTT.

The CDR3 spells CASSLDRDYYGYTF. The CDR3 DNA reads TGTGCCAGCAGCTTGGACAGGGATTACTATGGCTACACCTTC. This chain joins TRBV5-6 and TRBJ1-2; D might be TRBD1 (6 bases). V lost 0 bases, J lost 3 bases, and 9 bases lay in between. Germline V gene data show CDR1 as SGHDT and CDR2 as YYEEEE. This CDR3 is 14 amino acids long.

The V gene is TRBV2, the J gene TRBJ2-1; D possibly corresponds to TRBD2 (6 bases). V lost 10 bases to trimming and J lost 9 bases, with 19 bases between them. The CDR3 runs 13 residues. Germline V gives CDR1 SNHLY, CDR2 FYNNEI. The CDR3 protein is CAIQTRTDAEQFF. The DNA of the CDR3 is TGTGCCATACAGACTAGAACCGATGCTGAGCAGTTCTTC.

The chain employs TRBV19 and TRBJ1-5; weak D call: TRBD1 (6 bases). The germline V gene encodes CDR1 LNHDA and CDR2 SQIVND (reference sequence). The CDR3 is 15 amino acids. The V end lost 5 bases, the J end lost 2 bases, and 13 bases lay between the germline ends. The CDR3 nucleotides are TGTGCCAGTAGTTCAGGGGCTCGGGGCAATCAGCCCCAGCATTTT. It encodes CASSSGARGNQPQHF.

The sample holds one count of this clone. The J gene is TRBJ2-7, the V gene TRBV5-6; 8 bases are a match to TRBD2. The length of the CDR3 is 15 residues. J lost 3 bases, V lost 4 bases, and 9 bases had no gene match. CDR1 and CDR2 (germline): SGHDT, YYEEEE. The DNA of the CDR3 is TGTGCCAGCAGCACCCCCGGGACTAGAGTCTACGAGCAGTACTTC. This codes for CASSTPGTRVYEQYF.

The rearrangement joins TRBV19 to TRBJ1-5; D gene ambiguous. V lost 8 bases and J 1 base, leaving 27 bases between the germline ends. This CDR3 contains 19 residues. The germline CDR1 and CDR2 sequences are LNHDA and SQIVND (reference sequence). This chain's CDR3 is CASQIISARSQSSNQPQHF. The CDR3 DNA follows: TGTGCCAGTCAGATAATCTCAGCCAGGTCCCAGAGCAGCAATCAGCCCCAGCATTTT.

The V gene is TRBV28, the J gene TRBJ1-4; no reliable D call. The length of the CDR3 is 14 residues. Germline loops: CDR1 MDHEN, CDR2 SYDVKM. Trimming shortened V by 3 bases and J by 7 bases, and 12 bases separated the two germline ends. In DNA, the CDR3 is TGTGCCAGCAGTTTGGAGACGCCGGGTGAAAAACTGTTTTTT. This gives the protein CASSLETPGEKLFF.

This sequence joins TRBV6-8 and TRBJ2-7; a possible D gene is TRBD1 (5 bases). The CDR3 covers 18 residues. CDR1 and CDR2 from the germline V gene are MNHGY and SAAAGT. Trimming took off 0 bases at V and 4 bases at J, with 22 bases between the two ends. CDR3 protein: CASSYSRLERVPGYEQYF. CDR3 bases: TGTGCCAGCAGTTACTCGCGGCTAGAGCGTGTGCCAGGGTACGAGCAGTACTTC.